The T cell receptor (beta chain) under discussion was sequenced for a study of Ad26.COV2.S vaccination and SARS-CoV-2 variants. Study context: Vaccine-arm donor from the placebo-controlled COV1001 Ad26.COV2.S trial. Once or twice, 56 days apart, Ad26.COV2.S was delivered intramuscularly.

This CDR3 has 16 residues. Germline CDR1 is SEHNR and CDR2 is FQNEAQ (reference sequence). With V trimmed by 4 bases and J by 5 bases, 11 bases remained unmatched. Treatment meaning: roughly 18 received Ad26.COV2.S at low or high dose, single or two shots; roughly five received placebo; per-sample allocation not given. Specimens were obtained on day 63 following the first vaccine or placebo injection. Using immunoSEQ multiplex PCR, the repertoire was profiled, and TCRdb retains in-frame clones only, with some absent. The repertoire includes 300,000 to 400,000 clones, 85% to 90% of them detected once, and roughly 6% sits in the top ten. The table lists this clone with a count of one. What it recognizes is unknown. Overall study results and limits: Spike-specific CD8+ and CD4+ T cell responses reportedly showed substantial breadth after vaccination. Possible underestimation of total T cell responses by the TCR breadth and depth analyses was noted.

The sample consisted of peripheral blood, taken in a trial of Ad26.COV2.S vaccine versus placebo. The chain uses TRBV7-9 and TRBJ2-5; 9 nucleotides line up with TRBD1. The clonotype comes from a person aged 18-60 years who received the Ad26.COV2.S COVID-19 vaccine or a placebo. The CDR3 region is CASSSITGGGGETQYF. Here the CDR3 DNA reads TGTGCCAGCAGCTCTATCACAGGGGGCGGAGGGGAGACCCAGTACTTC.